The present entry profiles one T cell receptor beta chain with its context. Its matching antigen is unknown. This entry is derived from a study of T cell therapy after organ transplantation. Trimming cost V 5 bases and J 4 bases, with 14 bases left between them. The CDR3 runs to 14 residues. CDR1 is MNHEY and CDR2 is SMNVEV in the germline V gene (reference sequence). Sequencing was performed with immunoSEQ multiplex PCR; in TCRdb, only in-frame clones are kept and a portion is missing. Here the sample spans approximately 15,000 clones, 85% being singletons. As to time point: 20-29 weeks after completion of therapy.

The V call is TRBV27, the J call TRBJ1-2; TRBD1 is a possible D gene (6 bases). The source material was CD8+ T cells from blood, sampled after autologous CMV-specific T cell therapy. The TCR originated in a human patient who had received a solid organ transplant and had CMV disease. Among the T cells, some may be from the graft donor. The CDR3 sequence: CASSLSGAGYGYTF. The CDR3 coding sequence is TGTGCCAGCAGTCTGTCGGGGGCTGGCTATGGCTACACCTTC.